This passage covers 8 T cell receptor beta chains from one sample sequenced in a study of Graves' ophthalmopathy and Graves' hyperthyroidism. The study amplified TCR beta CDR3 regions using RNA transcripts. HTBI primers were used in a first-round RT-PCR, which preceded a second-round multiplex PCR. TCRdb reprocessed the multiplex PCR reads with MiXCR, giving one entry per CDR3 protein. The sample holds about 550,000 distinct CDR3 sequences, approximately 35% seen once. Sample: peripheral blood or thyroid tissue (not recorded which). The receptors derive from an adult man with Graves' hyperthyroidism.

This clonotype was seen once. The chain employs TRBV7-8 and TRBJ2-5; 7 bases are a match to TRBD2. V lost 1 base, J lost 1 base, and 9 bases stayed unmatched. The CDR3 consists of 17 residues. The germline gives CDR1 SGHVS, CDR2 FQNEAQ. The CDR3 DNA reads as TGTGCCAGCAGCTTAGTGGAAAGGGCTAGCGGCCAAGAGACCCAGTACTTC. Translated: CASSLVERASGQETQYF.

This clonotype has ten or more counts. The chain is built from TRBV11-2 and TRBJ2-7; D is ambiguous. Germline CDR1 and CDR2: SGHAT and FQNNGV. Between the trimmed V and J ends, which lost 1 base and 3 bases, there was a span of 10 bases. The CDR3 contains 14 residues. DNA of the CDR3: TGTGCCAGCAGCTTAGTCGGACCGTTCTACGAGCAGTACTTC. Translation gives CASSLVGPFYEQYF.

This clonotype appeared many times. J is TRBJ2-7 and V is TRBV11-2; TRBD1 matches at 7 bases. Germline V lookup: CDR1 SGHAT, CDR2 FQNNGV. The CDR3 is made up of 13 amino acids. The ends lost 5 bases at V and 4 bases at J; junction bases unmatched: 5. CDR3 amino acids: CASSISRGYEQYF. CDR3 DNA: TGTGCCAGCAGCATAAGCAGGGGGTACGAGCAGTACTTC.

This clonotype was counted only a few times. The V call is TRBV19, the J call TRBJ2-5; D is ambiguous. Trimming took off 3 bases at V and 1 base at J, with 21 bases between the two ends. The CDR3 covers 18 residues. Germline CDR1 LNHDA, CDR2 SQIVND (reference sequence). This CDR3 reads CASSIQTTLTRPQETQYF. In DNA form, the CDR3 reads TGTGCCAGTAGTATCCAAACGACCCTGACCCGGCCCCAAGAGACCCAGTACTTC.

This clonotype was counted a few times. One junction end does not reproduce the germline sequence, and a read error may be involved. The CDR3 DNA reads TGTGCCAGCATTGGGTCGGACAGGGACAGGAACTTC. Translation gives CASIGSDRDRNF. V is TRBV27 and J is TRBJ2-5, with TRBD1 matching 8 bases. This CDR3 is built from 12 residues. CDR1 and CDR2 (germline): MNHEY, SMNVEV (reference sequence).

In its sample, this clonotype was seen many times. The V and J genes are TRBV7-2 and TRBJ2-7; the D gene could be TRBD1 or TRBD2 (5 bases each). This CDR3 is built from 14 residues. From germline, CDR1 is SGHTA and CDR2 FQGNSA. V was clipped by 0 bases and J by 3 bases, with 9 bases between them. The CDR3 is CASSLARDLYEQYF. In DNA, the CDR3 is TGTGCCAGCAGCTTAGCCCGGGACCTCTACGAGCAGTACTTC.

About this clonotype itself: This sequence may be a read error, since a much larger clone differs from it by one base. This chain joins TRBV6-1 and TRBJ2-7; D may be TRBD1 (6 bases). This CDR3 contains 13 residues. Germline V gene sequence: CDR1 MNHNS, CDR2 SASEGT. In DNA, the CDR3 is TGTGCCAGCACCCCGACAGGCTCCTACAAGCAGTACTTC. It codes for CASTPTGSYKQYF.

The rearrangement joins TRBV24-1 to TRBJ2-2; no firm D call. There are 13 residues in the CDR3. V lost 5 bases to trimming and J lost 1 base, with 4 bases between them. CDR1 is KGHDR, CDR2 SFDVKD, per germline. The CDR3 bases are TGTGCCACCAGTGGACAGAACACCGGGGAGCTGTTTTTT. Translated: CATSGQNTGELFF.